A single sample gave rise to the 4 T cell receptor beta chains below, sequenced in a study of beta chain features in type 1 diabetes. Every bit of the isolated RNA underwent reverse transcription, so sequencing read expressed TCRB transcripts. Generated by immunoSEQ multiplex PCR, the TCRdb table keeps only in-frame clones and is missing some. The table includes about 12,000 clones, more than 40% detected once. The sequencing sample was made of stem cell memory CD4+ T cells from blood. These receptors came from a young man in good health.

CDR3 amino acids: CASSVGWGGGNEQFF. CDR3 coding DNA: TGTGCCAGCAGCGTAGGCTGGGGGGGCGGGAATGAGCAGTTCTTC. This chain connects TRBV9 to TRBJ2-1, with D possibly TRBD2 on 7 matching bases. Germline CDR1 SGDLS, CDR2 YYNGEE. Trimming took 0 bases from V and 7 from J, leaving 14 bases between them. The length of the CDR3 is 15 residues.

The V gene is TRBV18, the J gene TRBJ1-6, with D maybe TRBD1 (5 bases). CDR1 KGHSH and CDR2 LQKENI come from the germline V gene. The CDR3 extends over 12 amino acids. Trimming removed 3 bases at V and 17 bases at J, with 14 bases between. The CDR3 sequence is CASSPQGLNVHF. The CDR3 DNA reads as TGTGCCAGCTCACCTCAGGGTCTTAACGTCCACTTT.

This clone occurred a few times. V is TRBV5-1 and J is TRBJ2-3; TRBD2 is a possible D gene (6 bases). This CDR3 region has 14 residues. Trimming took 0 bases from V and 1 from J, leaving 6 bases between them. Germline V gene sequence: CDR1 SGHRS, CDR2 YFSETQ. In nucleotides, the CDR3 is TGCGCCAGCAGCTTGGGCGGGGGCACAGATACGCAGTATTTT. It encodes CASSLGGGTDTQYF.

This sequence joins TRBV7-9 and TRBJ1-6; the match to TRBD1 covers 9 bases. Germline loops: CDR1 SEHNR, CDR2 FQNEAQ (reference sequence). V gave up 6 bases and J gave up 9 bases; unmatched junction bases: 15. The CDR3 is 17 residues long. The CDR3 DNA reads TGTGCCAGCAGTTCTCGCTTCCGGACAGGGGACTCTTCACCCCTCCACTTT. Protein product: CASSSRFRTGDSSPLHF.